The clone carrying this TCR beta chain showed up just a few times. What it binds is unknown. The sample comes from a study of identical twins. Germline V gene sequence: CDR1 DFQATT, CDR2 SNEGSKA (reference sequence). V was pared by 0 bases and J by 5 bases, with 14 bases between. CDR3 length equals 15 residues. MiXCR, run by TCRdb on the 5' RACE reads, gives a single entry per CDR3 protein. Of roughly 290,000 distinct CDR3 sequences listed, more than 6.5% are singletons. Regarding the study as a whole: Out-of-frame alpha sequences shared between twins exhibited an excess of low generation probability.

The sample also formed part of further work on yellow fever vaccine responses in identical twins.

The receptor comes from a young woman in good health. The gene calls are TRBV20-1 and TRBJ2-1; D remains unclear. The specimen was memory (CD45RO+) T cells sorted from blood. The CDR3 DNA reads as TGCAGTGCTAGAGAGGGTTTCATAGATCACAATGAGCAGTTCTTC. It encodes CSAREGFIDHNEQFF.